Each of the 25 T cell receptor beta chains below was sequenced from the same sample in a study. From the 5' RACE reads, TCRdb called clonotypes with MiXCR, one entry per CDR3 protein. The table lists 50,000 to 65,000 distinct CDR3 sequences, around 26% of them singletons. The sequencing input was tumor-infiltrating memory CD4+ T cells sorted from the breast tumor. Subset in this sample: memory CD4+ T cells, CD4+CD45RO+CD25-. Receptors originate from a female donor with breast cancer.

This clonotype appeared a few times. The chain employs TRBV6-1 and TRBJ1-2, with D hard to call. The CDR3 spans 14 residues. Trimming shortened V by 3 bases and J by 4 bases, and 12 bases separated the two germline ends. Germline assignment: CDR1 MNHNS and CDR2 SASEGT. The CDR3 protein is CASSDRLGSYGYTF. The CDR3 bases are TGTGCCAGCAGTGATCGATTAGGGAGCTATGGCTACACCTTC.

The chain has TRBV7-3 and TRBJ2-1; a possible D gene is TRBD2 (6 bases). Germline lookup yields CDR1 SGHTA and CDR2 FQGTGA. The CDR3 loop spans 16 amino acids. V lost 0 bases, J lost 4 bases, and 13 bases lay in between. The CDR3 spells CASSLTPAGGYNEQFF. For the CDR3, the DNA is TGTGCCAGCAGCTTAACCCCAGCGGGTGGGTACAATGAGCAGTTCTTC.

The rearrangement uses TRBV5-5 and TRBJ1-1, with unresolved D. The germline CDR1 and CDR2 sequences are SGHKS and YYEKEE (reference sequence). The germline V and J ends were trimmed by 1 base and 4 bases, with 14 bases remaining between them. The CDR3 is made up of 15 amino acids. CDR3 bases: TGTGCCAGCAGCTTGATCGGGGAAGTGAGCACTGAAGCTTTCTTT. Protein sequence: CASSLIGEVSTEAFF.

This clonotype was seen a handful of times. The CDR3 reads CASSSTQGPYEQYF. CDR3 bases: TGTGCCAGCAGTTCTACTCAGGGACCCTACGAGCAGTACTTC. V usage is TRBV7-6 and J usage is TRBJ2-7; D possibly uses TRBD1 or TRBD2 (5 bases each). Trimming shortened V by 6 bases and J by 2 bases, and 14 bases separated the two germline ends. The CDR3 runs 14 residues. The germline CDR1 and CDR2 sequences are SGHVS and FNYEAQ.

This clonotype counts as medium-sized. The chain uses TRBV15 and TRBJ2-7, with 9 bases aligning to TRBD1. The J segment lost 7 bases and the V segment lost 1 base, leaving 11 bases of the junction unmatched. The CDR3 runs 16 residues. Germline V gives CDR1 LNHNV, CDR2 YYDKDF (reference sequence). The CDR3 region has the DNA TGTGCCACCAGCAGAGTTGTGACAGGGGGACCCTTAGAGCAGTACTTC. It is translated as CATSRVVTGGPLEQYF.

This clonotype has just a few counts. CDR3 coding DNA: TGCAGTGCTAGAATACTAGCGGGGCAGAATCAAGAGACCCAGTACTTC. Translated, it gives CSARILAGQNQETQYF. The rearrangement links TRBV20-1 to TRBJ2-5; the match to TRBD2 covers 10 bases. CDR3 length: 16 residues. V lost 2 bases, J lost 2 bases, and 8 bases stayed unmatched. Per germline, CDR1 DFQATT and CDR2 SNEGSKA (reference sequence).

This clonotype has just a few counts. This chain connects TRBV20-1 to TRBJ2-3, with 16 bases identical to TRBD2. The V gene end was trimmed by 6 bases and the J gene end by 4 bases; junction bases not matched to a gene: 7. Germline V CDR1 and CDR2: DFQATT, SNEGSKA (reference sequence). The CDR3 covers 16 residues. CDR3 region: CSAPGLAGGRSDTQYF. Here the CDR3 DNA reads TGCAGTGCCCCGGGACTAGCGGGGGGGCGATCAGATACGCAGTATTTT.

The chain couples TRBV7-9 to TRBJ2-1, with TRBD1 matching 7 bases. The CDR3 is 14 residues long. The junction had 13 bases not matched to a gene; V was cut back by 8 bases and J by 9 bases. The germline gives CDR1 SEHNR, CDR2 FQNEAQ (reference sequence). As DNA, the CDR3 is TGTGCCAGCCGCCGGGACAGCTCCGACGGTGAGCAGTTCTTC. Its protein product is CASRRDSSDGEQFF.

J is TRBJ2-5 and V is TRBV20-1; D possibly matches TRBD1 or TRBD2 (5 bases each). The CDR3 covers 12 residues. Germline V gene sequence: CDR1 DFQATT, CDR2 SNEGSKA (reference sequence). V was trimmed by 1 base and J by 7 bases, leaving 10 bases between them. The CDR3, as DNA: TGCAGTGCTAGAGCGAGGGACGGGACCCAGTACTTC. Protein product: CSARARDGTQYF.

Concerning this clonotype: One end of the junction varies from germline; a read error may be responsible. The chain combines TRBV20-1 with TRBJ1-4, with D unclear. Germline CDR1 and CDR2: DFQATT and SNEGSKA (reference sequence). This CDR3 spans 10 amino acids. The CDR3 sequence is CRASDEKLFF. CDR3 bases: TGCAGGGCTAGTGACGAAAAACTGTTTTTT.

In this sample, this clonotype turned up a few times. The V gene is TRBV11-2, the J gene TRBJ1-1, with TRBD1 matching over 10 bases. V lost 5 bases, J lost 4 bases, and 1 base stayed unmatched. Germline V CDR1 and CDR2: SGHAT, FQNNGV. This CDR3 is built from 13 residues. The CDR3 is CASSRDRGTEAFF. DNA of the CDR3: TGTGCCAGCAGCCGGGACAGGGGCACTGAAGCTTTCTTT.

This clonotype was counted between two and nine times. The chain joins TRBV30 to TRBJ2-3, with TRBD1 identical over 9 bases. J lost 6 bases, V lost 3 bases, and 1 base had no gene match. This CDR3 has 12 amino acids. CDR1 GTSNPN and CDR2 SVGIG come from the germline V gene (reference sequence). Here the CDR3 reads CAWSGQGDTQYF. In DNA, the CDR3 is TGTGCCTGGAGCGGACAGGGGGATACGCAGTATTTT.

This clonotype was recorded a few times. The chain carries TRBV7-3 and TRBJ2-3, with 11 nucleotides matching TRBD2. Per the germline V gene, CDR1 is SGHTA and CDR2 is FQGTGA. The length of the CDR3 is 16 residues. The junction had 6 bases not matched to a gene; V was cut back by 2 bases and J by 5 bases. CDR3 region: CASSLGIAGGGDTQYF. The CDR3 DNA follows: TGTGCCAGCAGCTTAGGGATAGCGGGAGGGGGAGATACGCAGTATTTT.

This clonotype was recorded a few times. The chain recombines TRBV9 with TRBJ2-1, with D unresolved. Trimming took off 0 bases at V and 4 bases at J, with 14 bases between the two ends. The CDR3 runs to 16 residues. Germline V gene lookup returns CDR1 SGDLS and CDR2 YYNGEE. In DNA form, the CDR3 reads TGTGCCAGCAGCGTAGCTATCCCCCCCGGGTACAATGAGCAGTTCTTC. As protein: CASSVAIPPGYNEQFF.

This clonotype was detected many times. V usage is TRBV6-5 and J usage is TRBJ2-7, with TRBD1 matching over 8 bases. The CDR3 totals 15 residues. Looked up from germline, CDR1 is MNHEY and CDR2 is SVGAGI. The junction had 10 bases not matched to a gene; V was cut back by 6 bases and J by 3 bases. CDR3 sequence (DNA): TGTGCCAGCAGGCGGGCAGGACAGGGTCTCTACGAGCAGTACTTC. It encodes CASRRAGQGLYEQYF.

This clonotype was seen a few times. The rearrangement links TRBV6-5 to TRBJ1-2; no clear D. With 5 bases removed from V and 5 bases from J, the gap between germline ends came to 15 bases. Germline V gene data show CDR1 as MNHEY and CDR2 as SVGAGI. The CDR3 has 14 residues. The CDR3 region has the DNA TGTGCCAGCAGTGCGTCCCGACGCATTTATGGCTACACCTTC. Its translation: CASSASRRIYGYTF.

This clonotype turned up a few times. The CDR3: CASSSRTSGASNEQFF. CDR3 sequence (DNA): TGTGCCAGCAGCTCGCGGACTAGCGGGGCGAGCAATGAGCAGTTCTTC. V usage is TRBV3-1 and J usage is TRBJ2-1, with TRBD2 matching 12 bases. The CDR3 consists of 16 residues. CDR1 LGHDT and CDR2 YNNKEL come from the germline V gene (reference sequence). J gave up 6 bases and V 5 bases, and 8 bases lay outside the gene matches.

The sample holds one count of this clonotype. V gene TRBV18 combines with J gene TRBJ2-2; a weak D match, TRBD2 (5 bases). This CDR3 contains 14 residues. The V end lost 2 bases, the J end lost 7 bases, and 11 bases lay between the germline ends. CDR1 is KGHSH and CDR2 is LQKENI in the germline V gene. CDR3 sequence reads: CASSPSGSDGELFF. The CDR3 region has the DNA TGTGCCAGCTCACCAAGCGGTTCCGACGGGGAGCTGTTTTTT. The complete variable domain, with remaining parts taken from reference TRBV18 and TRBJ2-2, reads NAGVMQNPRHLVRRRGQEARLRCSPMKGHSHVYWYRQLPEEGLKFMVYLQKENIIDESGMPKERFSAEFPKEGPSILRIQQVVRGDSAAYFCASSPSGSDGELFFGEGSRLTVL.

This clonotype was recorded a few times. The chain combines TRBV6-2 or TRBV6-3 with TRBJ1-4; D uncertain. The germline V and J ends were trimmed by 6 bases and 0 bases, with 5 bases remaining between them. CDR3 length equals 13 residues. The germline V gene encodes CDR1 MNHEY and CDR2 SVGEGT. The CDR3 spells CASSRPTNEKLFF. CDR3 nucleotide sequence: TGTGCCAGCAGCCGCCCAACTAATGAAAAACTGTTTTTT.

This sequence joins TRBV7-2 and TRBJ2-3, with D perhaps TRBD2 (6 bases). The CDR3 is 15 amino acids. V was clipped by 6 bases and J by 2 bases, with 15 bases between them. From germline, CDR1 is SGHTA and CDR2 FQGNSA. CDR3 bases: TGTGCCAGCAGTCCGGACTATCTACTCACAGATACGCAGTATTTT. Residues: CASSPDYLLTDTQYF. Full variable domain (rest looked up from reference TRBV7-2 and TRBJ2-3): GAGVSQSPSNKVTEKGKDVELRCDPISGHTALYWYRQSLGQGLEFLIYFQGNSAPDKSGLPSDRFSAERTGGSVSTLTIQRTQQEDSAVYLCASSPDYLLTDTQYFGPGTRLTVL.

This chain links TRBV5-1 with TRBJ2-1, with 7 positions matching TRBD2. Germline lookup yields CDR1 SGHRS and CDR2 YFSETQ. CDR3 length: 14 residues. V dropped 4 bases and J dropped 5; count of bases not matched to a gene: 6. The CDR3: CASSPGGRDNEQFF. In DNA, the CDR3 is TGCGCCAGCAGCCCCGGGGGGAGAGACAATGAGCAGTTCTTC.

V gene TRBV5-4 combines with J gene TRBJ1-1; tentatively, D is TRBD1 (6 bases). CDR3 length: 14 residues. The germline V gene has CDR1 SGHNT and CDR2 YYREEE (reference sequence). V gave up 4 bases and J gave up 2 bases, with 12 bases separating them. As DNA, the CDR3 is TGTGCCAGCAGCGCCGACAGGACCAACACTGAAGCTTTCTTT. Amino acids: CASSADRTNTEAFF.

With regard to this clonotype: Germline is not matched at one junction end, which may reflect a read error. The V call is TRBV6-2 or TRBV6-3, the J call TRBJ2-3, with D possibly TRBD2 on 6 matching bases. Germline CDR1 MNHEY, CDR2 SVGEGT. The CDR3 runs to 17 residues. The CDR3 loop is CASSPTPGTSGTDAQYF. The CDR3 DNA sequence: TGTGCCAGCAGCCCTACACCGGGGACTTCAGGCACAGATGCGCAGTATTTT.

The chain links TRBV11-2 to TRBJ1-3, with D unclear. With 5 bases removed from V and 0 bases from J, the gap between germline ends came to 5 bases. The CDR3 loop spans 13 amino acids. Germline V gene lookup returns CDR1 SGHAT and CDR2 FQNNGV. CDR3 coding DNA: TGTGCCAGCAGCGACTACTCTGGAAACACCATATATTTT. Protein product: CASSDYSGNTIYF.

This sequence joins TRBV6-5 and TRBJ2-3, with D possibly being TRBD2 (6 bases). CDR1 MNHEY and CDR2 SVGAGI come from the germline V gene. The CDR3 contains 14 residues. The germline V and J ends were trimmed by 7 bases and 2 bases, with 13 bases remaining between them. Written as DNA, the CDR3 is TGTGCCAGCAAGGTAGCGGAGATCACAGATACGCAGTATTTT. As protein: CASKVAEITDTQYF.